This TCR beta chain emerged from a study of CD8+CD57+ T cells in acquired aplastic anemia. As for the study in general: Sorted CD4+ and CD8+ cell DNA averaged roughly 3 ug.

Using genomic DNA as the template, TCR beta VDJ and CDR3 profiling was carried out. TCRdb re-called the reads with MiXCR, one entry per CDR3 protein. The table has more than 250,000 distinct CDR3 sequences, approximately 56% seen once. This clonotype came up many times. Its specificity is not known. CDR1 DFQATT and CDR2 SNEGSKA come from the germline V gene (reference sequence). Trimming removed 4 bases from V and 7 bases from J, with 10 bases in between. The CDR3 extends over 11 amino acids. Points from the study as a whole: Patients and controls were not found to differ significantly in CD8+ Simpson's diversity. Nearly 30 was the count of CD8+ CDR3 sequences that patients shared with controls.

The sequence came from a human donor with severe aplastic anemia or a healthy control (not recorded which). Sample: sorted CD4+, CD8+, or CD8+CD57+ T cells (not recorded which) from PBMCs. The chain links TRBV20-1 to TRBJ1-1; the D is unclear. The CDR3 loop is CSAMSENEAFF. CDR3 coding DNA: TGCAGTGCTATGTCAGAGAATGAAGCTTTCTTT.